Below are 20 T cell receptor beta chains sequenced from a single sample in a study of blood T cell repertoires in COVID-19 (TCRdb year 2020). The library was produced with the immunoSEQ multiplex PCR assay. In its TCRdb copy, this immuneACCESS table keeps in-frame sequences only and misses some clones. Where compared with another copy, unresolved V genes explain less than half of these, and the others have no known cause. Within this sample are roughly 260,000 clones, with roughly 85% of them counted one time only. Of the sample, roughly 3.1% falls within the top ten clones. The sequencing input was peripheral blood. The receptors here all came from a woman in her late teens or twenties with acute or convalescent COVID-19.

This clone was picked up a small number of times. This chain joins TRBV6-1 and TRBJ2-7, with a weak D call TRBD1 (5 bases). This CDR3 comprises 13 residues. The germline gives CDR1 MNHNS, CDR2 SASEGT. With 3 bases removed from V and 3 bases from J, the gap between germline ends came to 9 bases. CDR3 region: CASSDYQGYEQYF. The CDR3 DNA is TGTGCCAGCAGTGATTATCAGGGCTACGAGCAGTACTTC.

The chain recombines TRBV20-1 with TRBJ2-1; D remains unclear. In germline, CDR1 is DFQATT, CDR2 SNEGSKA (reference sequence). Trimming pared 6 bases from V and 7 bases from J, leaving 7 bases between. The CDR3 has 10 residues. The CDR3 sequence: CSAPKNEQFF. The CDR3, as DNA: TGCAGTGCCCCAAAAAATGAGCAGTTCTTC.

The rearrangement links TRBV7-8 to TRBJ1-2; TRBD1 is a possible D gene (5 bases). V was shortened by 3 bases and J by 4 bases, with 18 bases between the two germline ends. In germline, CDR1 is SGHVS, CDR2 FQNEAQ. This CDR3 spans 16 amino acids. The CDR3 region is CASSLVVVGGSYGYTF. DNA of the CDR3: TGTGCCAGCAGCTTGGTCGTTGTCGGGGGGAGCTATGGCTACACCTTC.

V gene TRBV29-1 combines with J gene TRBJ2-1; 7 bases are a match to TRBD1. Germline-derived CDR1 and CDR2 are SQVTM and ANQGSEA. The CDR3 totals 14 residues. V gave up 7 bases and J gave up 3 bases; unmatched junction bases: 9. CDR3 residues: CSAQGVSVYNEQFF. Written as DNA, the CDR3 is TGCAGCGCCCAGGGGGTGAGTGTCTACAATGAGCAGTTCTTC.

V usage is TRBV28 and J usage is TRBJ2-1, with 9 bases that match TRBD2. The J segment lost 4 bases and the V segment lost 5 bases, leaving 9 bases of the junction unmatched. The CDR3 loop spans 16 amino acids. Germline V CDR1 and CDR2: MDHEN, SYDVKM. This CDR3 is CASSPRASGIYNEQFF. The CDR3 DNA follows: TGTGCCAGCAGTCCACGGGCTAGCGGGATATACAATGAGCAGTTCTTC.

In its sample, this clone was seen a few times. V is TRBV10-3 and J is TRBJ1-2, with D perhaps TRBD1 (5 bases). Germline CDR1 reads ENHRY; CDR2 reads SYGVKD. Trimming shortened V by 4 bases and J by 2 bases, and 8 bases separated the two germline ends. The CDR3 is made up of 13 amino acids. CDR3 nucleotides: TGTGCCATCAGTGTGGGGCAGAACTATGGCTACACCTTC. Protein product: CAISVGQNYGYTF.

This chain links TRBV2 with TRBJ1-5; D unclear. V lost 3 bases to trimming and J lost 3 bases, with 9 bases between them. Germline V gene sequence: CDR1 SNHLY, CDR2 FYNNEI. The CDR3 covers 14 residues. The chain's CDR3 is CASSERAFNQPQHF. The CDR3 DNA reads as TGTGCCAGCAGTGAGCGGGCCTTCAATCAGCCCCAGCATTTT.

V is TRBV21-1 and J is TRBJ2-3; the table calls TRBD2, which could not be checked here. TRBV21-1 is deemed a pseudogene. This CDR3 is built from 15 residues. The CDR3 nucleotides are TGTGCCAGCAGCAGACTAGCGGGAACCACAGATACGCAGTATTTT. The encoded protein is CASSRLAGTTDTQYF.

The CDR3 here is CASSQSESYEQYF. The CDR3 nucleotides are TGCGCCAGCAGCCAATCAGAATCCTACGAGCAGTACTTC. The V and J genes are TRBV4-3 and TRBJ2-7; no firm D call. The CDR3 spans 13 residues. Looked up from germline, CDR1 is LGHNA and CDR2 is YSLEER. Trimming shortened V by 2 bases and J by 1 base, and 6 bases separated the two germline ends.

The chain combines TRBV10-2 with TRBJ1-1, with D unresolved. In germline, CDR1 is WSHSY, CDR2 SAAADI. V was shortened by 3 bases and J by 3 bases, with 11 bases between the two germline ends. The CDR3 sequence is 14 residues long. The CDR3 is CASSERGSDTEAFF. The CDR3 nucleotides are TGCGCCAGCAGTGAACGGGGAAGTGACACTGAAGCTTTCTTT.

The CDR3 DNA reads as TGTGCCAGCAGCTTAGGGGGAGGACCCTACTCCTACAATGAGCAGTTCTTC. It yields the protein CASSLGGGPYSYNEQFF. This chain connects TRBV7-8 to TRBJ2-1, with D perhaps TRBD2 (6 bases). Germline CDR1 reads SGHVS; CDR2 reads FQNEAQ. V lost 1 base and J lost 0, with 13 bases in between. This CDR3 comprises 17 residues.

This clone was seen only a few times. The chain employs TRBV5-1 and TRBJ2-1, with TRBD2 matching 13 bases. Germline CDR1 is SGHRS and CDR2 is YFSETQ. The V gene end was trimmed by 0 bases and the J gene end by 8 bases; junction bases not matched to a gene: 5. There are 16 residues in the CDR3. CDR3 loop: CASSLVPGLAGDEQFF. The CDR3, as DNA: TGCGCCAGCAGCTTGGTTCCCGGACTAGCGGGAGATGAGCAGTTCTTC.

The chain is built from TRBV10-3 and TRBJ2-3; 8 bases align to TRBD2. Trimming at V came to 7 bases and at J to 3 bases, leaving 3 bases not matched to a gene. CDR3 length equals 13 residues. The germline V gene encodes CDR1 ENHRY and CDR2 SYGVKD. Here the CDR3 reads CAINAGGTDTQYF. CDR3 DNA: TGTGCCATCAATGCGGGAGGTACAGATACGCAGTATTTT.

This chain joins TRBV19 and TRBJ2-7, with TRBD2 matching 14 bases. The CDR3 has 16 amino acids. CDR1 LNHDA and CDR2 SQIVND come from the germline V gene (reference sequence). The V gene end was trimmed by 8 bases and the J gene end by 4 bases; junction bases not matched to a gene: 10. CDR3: CASSSIGTSGSYEQYF. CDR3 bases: TGTGCCAGTTCGAGTATCGGGACTAGCGGGAGTTACGAGCAGTACTTC. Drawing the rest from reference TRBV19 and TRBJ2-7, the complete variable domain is DGGITQSPKYLFRKEGQNVTLSCEQNLNHDAMYWYRQDPGQGLRLIYYSQIVNDFQKGDIAEGYSVSREKKESFPLTVTSAQKNPTAFYLCASSSIGTSGSYEQYFGPGTRLTVT.

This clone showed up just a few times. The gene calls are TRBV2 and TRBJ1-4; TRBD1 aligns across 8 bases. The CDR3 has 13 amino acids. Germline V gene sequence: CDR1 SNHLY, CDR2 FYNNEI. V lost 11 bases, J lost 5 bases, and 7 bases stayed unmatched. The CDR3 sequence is CAWRDRLNEKLFF. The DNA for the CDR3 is TGTGCCTGGCGGGACAGGCTAAATGAAAAACTGTTTTTT.

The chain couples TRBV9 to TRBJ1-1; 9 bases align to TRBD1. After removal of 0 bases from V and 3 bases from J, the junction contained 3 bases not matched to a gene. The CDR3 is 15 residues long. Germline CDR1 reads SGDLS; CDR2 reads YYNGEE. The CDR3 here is CASSVAGTGYTEAFF. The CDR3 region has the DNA TGTGCCAGCAGCGTAGCCGGGACAGGGTACACTGAAGCTTTCTTT.

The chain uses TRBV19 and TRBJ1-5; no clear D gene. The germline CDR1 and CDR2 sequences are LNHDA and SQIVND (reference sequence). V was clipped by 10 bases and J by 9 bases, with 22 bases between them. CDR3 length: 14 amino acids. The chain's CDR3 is CATTLEGPGGPQHF. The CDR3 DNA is TGTGCCACAACATTAGAGGGCCCAGGCGGGCCCCAGCATTTT.

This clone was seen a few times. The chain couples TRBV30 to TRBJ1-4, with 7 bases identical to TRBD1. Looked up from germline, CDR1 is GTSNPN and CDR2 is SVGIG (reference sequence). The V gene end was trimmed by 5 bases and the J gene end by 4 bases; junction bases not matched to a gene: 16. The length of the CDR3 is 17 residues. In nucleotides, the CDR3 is TGTGCCTGGGGGCTAGGGACAGCGCCTTTTTATAATGAAAAACTGTTTTTT. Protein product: CAWGLGTAPFYNEKLFF.

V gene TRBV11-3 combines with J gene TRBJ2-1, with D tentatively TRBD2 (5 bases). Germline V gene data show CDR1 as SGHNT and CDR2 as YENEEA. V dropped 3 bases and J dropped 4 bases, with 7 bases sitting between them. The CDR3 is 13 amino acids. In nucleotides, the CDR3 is TGTGCCAGCAGCTTGAGGGAGTACAATGAGCAGTTCTTC. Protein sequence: CASSLREYNEQFF.

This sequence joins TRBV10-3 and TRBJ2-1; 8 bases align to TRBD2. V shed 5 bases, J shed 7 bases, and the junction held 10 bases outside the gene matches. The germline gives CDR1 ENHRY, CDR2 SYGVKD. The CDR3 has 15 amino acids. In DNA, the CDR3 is TGTGCCATCAGTAAGGCGGGAGGCGAAGGGAATGAGCAGTTCTTC. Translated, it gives CAISKAGGEGNEQFF.